This T cell receptor beta chain emerged from a study of blood T cell repertoires in COVID-19. Across the study: COVID-19 samples collected from the United States, Italy and Spain covered acute and convalescent phases. Sample material is recorded as cDNA or gDNA derived from T cells, B-cell-depleted T cells, or PBMCs.

The germline V gene has CDR1 GTSNPN and CDR2 SVGIG (reference sequence). This CDR3 contains 12 residues. V dropped 0 bases and J dropped 9 bases, with 9 bases sitting between them. How the authors handled the data: Estimation of nucleated cell counts was performed using reference gene primer amplification. The repertoire was sequenced with immunoSEQ multiplex PCR; TCRdb's copy has only in-frame clones and lacks some. The V and J calls and the clone size are those of that table, but D and trimming were determined from the DNA. The table records around 160,000 clones, more than 75% of them present only once.

The sequence derives from a man aged 55 to 70 with active or convalescent COVID-19. The chain is built from TRBV30 and TRBJ1-5; no firm D call. The source material was peripheral blood. In DNA, the CDR3 is TGTGCCTGGAGTGTGTCAGGTGGGCCCCAGCATTTT. Its translation: CAWSVSGGPQHF.